This TCR beta chain was sequenced for a study of graft-versus-host responses after intestinal transplantation (dated by TCRdb to about 2021). Some background on the complete study: Recipients received multivisceral, liver-intestinal, or isolated intestinal transplants. Bulk TCR-beta CDR3 sequencing was used to track graft-versus-host and host-versus-graft alloreactive T cell clones in the graft, circulation and bone marrow after intestinal transplantation. Of the 20 to 25 intestinal transplant recipients enrolled in the cohort, one of whom was a retransplant, a few patients without pretransplant specimens were excluded. All recipients received anti-thymocyte globulin induction followed by maintenance tacrolimus and steroids for two to four years. Samples from a few later patients were sequenced in-house on an Illumina MiSeq with MiXCR processing rather than by the commercial service. To identify alloreactive clones, pre-transplant mixed lymphocyte reaction products were sequenced and then compared with unstimulated pre-transplant donor and recipient T cells. A peak of at least 4% donor T cells among recipient peripheral blood mononuclear cells was the definition used for donor T cell macrochimerism.

This clone was counted a single time. Its antigen is currently not known. No much larger clone exists at a distance of one base, and base qualities are not known. The germline V gene supplies CDR1 SNHLY and CDR2 FYNNEI. There are 16 amino acids in the CDR3, from cysteine to phenylalanine inclusive. The kept DNA is CDR3 alone, 48 bases in frame from the first base. Germline trimming: 1 base from V, 7 bases from J; junction bases outside gene matches: 9. The time point label for this specimen denotes: cells obtained before transplantation from donor or recipient. CD3+CD4+ and CD3+CD8+ populations were FACS-sorted from unstimulated pre-transplant donor and recipient cells taken from spleen or lymph nodes. What the study reported, not specific to this receptor: Early after transplant, declines in HvG clones were associated with peak levels of circulating GvH clones. Conclusions were limited by the relatively low number and heterogeneity of intestinal transplant patients. High GvH to HvG T cell clonal ratios were observed in the allografts of patients with donor T cell macrochimerism. GvH clones were detected in recipient bone marrow, and some appeared earlier in ileal mucosa or blood, consistent with an intestinal mucosal origin.

To prepare the library, the immunoSEQ multiplex PCR assay was applied. For most patients, genomic DNA was isolated with the Qiagen DNeasy Blood and Tissue Kit and shipped frozen to Adaptive Biotechnologies for TCR sequencing. For most patients, high-throughput TCR-beta CDR3 sequencing of genomic DNA was performed by Adaptive Biotechnologies. On the authors' methods: TCR sequencing data were retrieved from Adaptive's ImmunoSEQ software for 15 to 20 patients, whereas three other patients were processed with MiXCR and VDJtools. To correct CD4 versus CD8 sorting errors, sequences present in both subsets at a frequency ratio below 5:1 were removed. Because the origin of CDR3 nucleotide sequences shared between donor and recipient could not be assigned, those sequences were removed. To be classed as alloreactive, a clone needed at least 2-fold expansion over unstimulated cells and a minimum CFSE-low frequency of 0.002% (template counts) or 0.001% (read counts). A clone was considered mappable if detected in the sequenced pre-transplant spleen, lymph node, or MLR CFSE-low populations of the donor or recipient. Cumulative frequency of alloreactive clones was calculated as a percentage of all sequences weighted by copy number. TCRdb re-hosts the immuneACCESS table, in-frame sequences only. Its copies lack some clones; in the studies checked, an unresolved V gene accounts for under half of them, and the cause for the rest is not known. V and J calls and clone size are copied from that table; D and trimming were computed from the DNA. The sample data list 85,000 to 100,000 clones, and 85% to 95% of these were observed just once. About 0.062% of the sample comes from the top ten.

The V gene is TRBV2 and the J gene is TRBJ1-4, with 7 bases in between that match TRBD1. Source: unstimulated CD8+ T cells sorted from spleen or lymph node cells, taken before transplant. The receptor comes from a human donor who was the organ donor for an intestinal transplant. The CDR3 region has the sequence CASSEGTGPFSEKLFF. The DNA is as follows: TGTGCCAGCAGTGAAGGGACAGGCCCTTTTAGTGAAAAACTGTTTTTT.